The next 7 T cell receptor beta chains were all read from a single sample in a study of blood T cell repertoires in COVID-19. Clones were read by immunoSEQ multiplex PCR, and TCRdb kept only the in-frame ones, dropping some. The top ten hold about 20% of the sample, which has over 85,000 clones, approximately 89% seen once. The sample was peripheral blood. The receptors were gathered from a human donor in a cohort sampled during active COVID-19.

The chain combines TRBV7-9 with TRBJ2-2, with 14 bases matching TRBD2. The CDR3 has 15 amino acids. In germline, CDR1 is SEHNR, CDR2 FQNEAQ (reference sequence). As DNA, the CDR3 is TGTGTCGGGACTAGCGGGAGCTATCGCACCGGGGAGCTGTTTTTT. Translated: CVGTSGSYRTGELFF.

The chain carries TRBV3-1 (or the pseudogene TRBV3-2) and TRBJ1-1; 10 nucleotides line up with TRBD1. Per germline, CDR1 LGHDT and CDR2 YNNKEL (reference sequence). The CDR3 is 15 residues long. The J segment lost 5 bases and the V segment lost 5 bases, leaving 8 bases of the junction unmatched. The CDR3 spells CASSDRQGAGTEAFF. The CDR3 coding sequence is TGTGCCAGCAGCGATCGACAGGGGGCAGGGACTGAAGCTTTCTTT.

The CDR3 protein is CASSHSPNTEAFF. CDR3 coding DNA: TGCGCCAGCAGCCACAGTCCCAACACTGAAGCTTTCTTT. This rearrangement joins TRBV10-1 to TRBJ1-1; D not resolved. Trimming left V 6 bases short and J 2 bases short, with 10 bases between. Germline assignment: CDR1 WNHNN and CDR2 SYGVQD (reference sequence). This CDR3 is built from 13 residues.

Here the CDR3 reads CASSSPGQGVYGYTF. CDR3 DNA: TGTGCCAGCAGCTCCCCGGGACAGGGGGTTTATGGCTACACCTTC. The chain recombines TRBV9 with TRBJ1-2; 11 nucleotides align to TRBD1. With 4 bases clipped from V and 5 bases from J, the junction kept 7 bases outside the gene matches. Per germline, CDR1 SGDLS and CDR2 YYNGEE. This CDR3 is built from 15 residues.

The rearrangement uses TRBV7-9 and TRBJ2-1, with D maybe TRBD2 (6 bases). This CDR3 has 16 amino acids. The V end lost 5 bases, the J end lost 4 bases, and 18 bases lay between the germline ends. Germline V CDR1 and CDR2: SEHNR, FQNEAQ (reference sequence). The CDR3 DNA reads as TGTGCCAGCAGCCCGGACTACCAGGGACTTTACAATGAGCAGTTCTTC. It translates to CASSPDYQGLYNEQFF.

The gene calls are TRBV7-9 and TRBJ1-2; D remains ambiguous. Trimming took 5 bases from V and 4 from J, leaving 8 bases between them. The CDR3 sequence is 12 residues long. Germline V gives CDR1 SEHNR, CDR2 FQNEAQ (reference sequence). The CDR3 DNA sequence: TGTGCCAGCAGCCAAAGCACCTATGGCTACACCTTC. It yields the protein CASSQSTYGYTF.

V and J are TRBV3-1 (or the pseudogene TRBV3-2) and TRBJ1-2; TRBD1 matches at 7 bases. The V gene end was trimmed by 1 base and the J gene end by 8 bases; junction bases not matched to a gene: 13. CDR1 and CDR2 from the germline V gene are LGHDT and YNNKEL (reference sequence). The CDR3 has 16 residues. CDR3 residues: CASSQGYDRAQLGYTF. The CDR3, as DNA: TGTGCCAGCAGCCAAGGATATGACAGGGCTCAACTAGGCTACACCTTC.